One sample yielded the 8 T cell receptor beta chains listed below, sequenced in a study of shared clonotypes between healthy human individuals. Libraries were prepared by immunoSEQ multiplex PCR; TCRdb keeps only in-frame clonotypes and omits some of them. The sample lists about 2.4 million clones, about 92% occurring once. Sample: naive CD4+ T cells sorted from blood. Subset denoted: CD45RA+ positively selected. Receptors originate from a man aged 18-30 years in good health.

A note on this clone: The same CDR3 also results from other DNA sequences found in this sample. The rearrangement uses TRBV9 and TRBJ2-3; D perhaps matches TRBD2 (6 bases). CDR1 is SGDLS and CDR2 is YYNGEE in the germline V gene. The CDR3 extends over 16 amino acids. V lost 0 bases to trimming and J lost 1 base, with 12 bases between them. The CDR3 DNA sequence: TGTGCCAGCAGCGTAGGGGAAGGACTACGCACAGATACGCAGTATTTT. Residues: CASSVGEGLRTDTQYF.

The table lists this clone with a count of one. The chain links TRBV14 to TRBJ2-5, with TRBD1 matching over 7 bases. The CDR3 covers 15 residues. V shed 2 bases, J shed 2 bases, and the junction held 5 bases outside the gene matches. The germline V gene has CDR1 SGHDN and CDR2 FVKESK. The CDR3 DNA is TGTGCCAGCAGCCAATATGGGACAGTTCAAGAGACCCAGTACTTC. The encoded protein is CASSQYGTVQETQYF.

V and J are TRBV19 and TRBJ1-2; D ambiguous. V lost 3 bases, J lost 8 bases, and 13 bases lay in between. Germline V gene data show CDR1 as LNHDA and CDR2 as SQIVND (reference sequence). The CDR3 is 13 residues long. DNA for the CDR3: TGTGCCAGTAGTATGCCCCCCGCACCGGGCTACACCTTC. Translating gives CASSMPPAPGYTF.

This clone was detected only once. The chain has TRBV19 and TRBJ2-3, with 8 bases aligning to TRBD2. Trimming at V came to 5 bases and at J to 3 bases, leaving 4 bases not matched to a gene. Germline lookup yields CDR1 LNHDA and CDR2 SQIVND (reference sequence). The CDR3 runs 14 residues. The CDR3 protein is CASSASGRTDTQYF. In DNA, the CDR3 is TGTGCCAGTAGTGCCAGCGGGAGAACAGATACGCAGTATTTT. Complete variable domain (other parts from reference TRBV19 and TRBJ2-3): DGGITQSPKYLFRKEGQNVTLSCEQNLNHDAMYWYRQDPGQGLRLIYYSQIVNDFQKGDIAEGYSVSREKKESFPLTVTSAQKNPTAFYLCASSASGRTDTQYFGPGTRLTVL.

This clone was counted ten times or more. At one boundary the junction diverges from the germline segment, which might be a read error. V and J are TRBV15 and TRBJ2-2, with D possibly being TRBD2 (6 bases). The germline gives CDR1 LNHNV, CDR2 YYDKDF (reference sequence). This CDR3 is built from 15 residues. CDR3 sequence: CATRSGGVITGELFF. CDR3 nucleotide sequence: TGTGCCACCCGCAGTGGCGGGGTAATCACCGGGGAGCTGTTTTTT.

This clone is a singleton in its sample. This chain uses TRBV5-5 with TRBJ1-1; 8 nucleotides match TRBD1. V lost 2 bases to trimming and J lost 1 base; unmatched junction nucleotides: 7. The CDR3 spans 16 residues. CDR1 is SGHKS, CDR2 YYEKEE, per germline (reference sequence). The CDR3 DNA sequence: TGTGCCAGCAGCTTCCTCCAAGGACAGGGGAACACTGAAGCTTTCTTT. It specifies CASSFLQGQGNTEAFF.

The chain is built from TRBV2 and TRBJ1-2; TRBD1 might be the D (5 bases). V gave up 5 bases and J gave up 2 bases, with 12 bases separating them. Germline V gene lookup returns CDR1 SNHLY and CDR2 FYNNEI. There are 14 residues in the CDR3. The CDR3 sequence is CASSQTALNYGYTF. As DNA, the CDR3 is TGTGCCAGCAGTCAGACAGCTCTGAACTATGGCTACACCTTC.

V usage is TRBV25-1 and J usage is TRBJ1-5; weak D call: TRBD1 (6 bases). CDR3 size: 15 residues. Trimming took 1 base from V and 1 from J, leaving 8 bases between them. Germline CDR1 is MGHDK and CDR2 is SYGVNS. The CDR3 DNA reads TGTGCCAGCAGTGAATCAGGGGCGAGCAATCAGCCCCAGCATTTT. Its protein is CASSESGASNQPQHF.